This passage covers 3 T cell receptor beta chains from one sample sequenced in a study of blood T cell repertoires in COVID-19. TCRdb's copy holds only in-frame clones and misses some; the assay was immunoSEQ multiplex PCR. The data hold about 63,000 clones, with over 80% observed a single time. Specimen: peripheral blood. The receptors stem from a man in his fifties with active COVID-19.

The chain carries TRBV19 and TRBJ2-1, with 11 bases lining up with TRBD1. The CDR3 contains 21 residues. The trim removed 7 bases at V and 1 base at J, leaving 21 bases unmatched. CDR1 and CDR2 (germline): LNHDA, SQIVND (reference sequence). For the CDR3, the DNA is TGTGCCAGTACCCAACCCCGGACAGGGGGCAGGGTGGAGAGGTCCTACAATGAGCAGTTCTTC. It yields the protein CASTQPRTGGRVERSYNEQFF.

V and J are TRBV24-1 and TRBJ2-5; 13 positions match TRBD2. CDR3 size: 19 residues. The V gene end was trimmed by 6 bases and the J gene end by 1 base; junction bases not matched to a gene: 13. Germline V gives CDR1 KGHDR, CDR2 SFDVKD. The CDR3 protein is CATSTLWTSGSQGQETQYF. The CDR3 region has the DNA TGTGCCACCAGTACTCTGTGGACTAGCGGGAGTCAGGGCCAAGAGACCCAGTACTTC.

This CDR3 is CASRKAGLYNEQFF. For the CDR3, the DNA is TGTGCCAGCAGAAAAGCGGGACTCTACAATGAGCAGTTCTTC. V is TRBV6-6 and J is TRBJ2-1; TRBD2 matches 7 bases. The V and J ends lost 6 bases and 3 bases, in that order; junction bases with no gene match: 5. Germline V gene data show CDR1 as MNHNY and CDR2 as SVGAGI (reference sequence). This CDR3 has 14 residues.